These 22 T cell receptor beta chains came from one sample sequenced in a study of blood T cell repertoires in COVID-19. Sequenced by immunoSEQ multiplex PCR; TCRdb stores in-frame clones only, minus some. This sample has about 160,000 clones, with about nine tenths found just once. What was sequenced was peripheral blood. All receptors derive from a man aged 30 to 45 with COVID-19, enrolled during active disease.

The V call is TRBV19, the J call TRBJ1-4, with no clear D. Germline V gene data show CDR1 as LNHDA and CDR2 as SQIVND (reference sequence). The ends were cut back, 6 bases at V and 5 bases at J, with 13 bases in the middle. The CDR3 extends over 14 amino acids. This CDR3 reads CASRWTSSNEKLFF. The CDR3 region has the DNA TGTGCCAGTAGATGGACTTCAAGCAATGAAAAACTGTTTTTT. Full variable domain (remainder filled in from reference TRBV19 and TRBJ1-4): DGGITQSPKYLFRKEGQNVTLSCEQNLNHDAMYWYRQDPGQGLRLIYYSQIVNDFQKGDIAEGYSVSREKKESFPLTVTSAQKNPTAFYLCASRWTSSNEKLFFGSGTQLSVL.

The chain links TRBV4-1 to TRBJ1-1; no clear D. Germline CDR1 and CDR2: MGHRA and YSYEKL. V lost 3 bases to trimming and J lost 2 bases, with 13 bases between them. The length of the CDR3 is 15 residues. Here the CDR3 reads CASSQPHGVNTEAFF. In DNA form, the CDR3 reads TGCGCCAGCAGCCAGCCCCACGGGGTAAACACTGAAGCTTTCTTT.

The V call is TRBV27, the J call TRBJ2-1; 11 nucleotides agree with TRBD2. The CDR3 loop spans 15 amino acids. Germline V CDR1 and CDR2: MNHEY, SMNVEV (reference sequence). V trimming: 4 bases; J trimming: 2 bases; junction bases outside the gene matches: 1. The CDR3 DNA reads TGTGCCAGCAGTTCGGGACTAGCGGCCTACAATGAGCAGTTCTTC. It encodes CASSSGLAAYNEQFF.

This rearrangement joins TRBV15 to TRBJ2-2; D perhaps matches TRBD2 (6 bases). V was shortened by 0 bases and J by 5 bases, with 13 bases between the two germline ends. The germline CDR1 and CDR2 sequences are LNHNV and YYDKDF (reference sequence). The CDR3 length is 16 residues. The CDR3 loop is CATSRDREEGTGELFF. CDR3 DNA: TGTGCCACCAGCAGAGATAGGGAGGAGGGGACCGGGGAGCTGTTTTTT. The full variable domain, completed using reference TRBV15 and TRBJ2-2, is DAMVIQNPRYQVTQFGKPVTLSCSQTLNHNVMYWYQQKSSQAPKLLFHYYDKDFNNEADTPDNFQSRRPNTSFCFLDIRSPGLGDTAMYLCATSRDREEGTGELFFGEGSRLTVL.

The gene calls are TRBV6-2 or TRBV6-3 and TRBJ2-3, with D tentatively TRBD2 (5 bases). Trimming took off 6 bases at V and 5 bases at J, with 18 bases between the two ends. The CDR3 runs 15 residues. CDR1 is MNHEY and CDR2 is SVGEGT in the germline V gene. The CDR3 spells CASSRDGLRQDTQYF. The CDR3 DNA is TGTGCCAGCAGCAGAGATGGACTCCGGCAAGATACGCAGTATTTT.

The V and J genes are TRBV18 and TRBJ1-6, with 10 bases lining up with TRBD1. Germline V gene data show CDR1 as KGHSH and CDR2 as LQKENI. This CDR3 region has 20 residues. The V and J ends lost 4 bases and 0 bases, in that order; junction bases with no gene match: 12. The CDR3 nucleotides read TGTGCCAGCTCACTCTCGGGACAGGGGACGTTTCGCTCCTATAATTCACCCCTCCACTTT. Amino acid sequence: CASSLSGQGTFRSYNSPLHF.

CDR3 protein: CASSSGHTIPNTEAFF. CDR3 DNA: TGTGCCAGCAGCTCCGGACATACAATCCCGAACACTGAAGCTTTCTTT. The V gene is TRBV7-2, the J gene TRBJ1-1, with D possibly TRBD1 on 5 matching bases. The germline V and J ends were trimmed by 4 bases and 1 base, with 16 bases remaining between them. This CDR3 has 16 amino acids. CDR1 and CDR2 (germline): SGHTA, FQGNSA.

Concerning this clone: This sample also contains other DNA sequences that code for the same CDR3. The genes are TRBV5-1 and TRBJ2-7, with 8 bases that match TRBD1. The CDR3 runs to 13 residues. The V gene end was trimmed by 3 bases and the J gene end by 4 bases; junction bases not matched to a gene: 3. CDR1 is SGHRS, CDR2 YFSETQ, per germline. The CDR3 protein is CASSSTGGYEQYF. CDR3 nucleotide sequence: TGCGCCAGCAGCTCCACAGGGGGGTACGAGCAGTACTTC.

The V call is TRBV5-4, the J call TRBJ2-1; 7 bases line up with TRBD1. This CDR3 comprises 15 residues. V dropped 5 bases and J dropped 8; count of bases not matched to a gene: 13. Germline assignment: CDR1 SGHNT and CDR2 YYREEE (reference sequence). CDR3 in DNA: TGTGCCAGCAGGGAAACAGGGGTACATTGGGATGAGCAGTTCTTC. Encoded protein: CASRETGVHWDEQFF.

V and J are TRBV6-2 or TRBV6-3 and TRBJ1-5; no reliable D call. Trimming removed 2 bases from V and 8 bases from J, with 22 bases in between. Germline V gene sequence: CDR1 MNHEY, CDR2 SVGEGT. The CDR3 has 17 residues. Here the CDR3 DNA reads TGTGCCAGCAGTTACCCCCATTCACCCCGAGGTGAGGAGCCCCAGCATTTT. Residues: CASSYPHSPRGEEPQHF.

The chain links TRBV7-6 to TRBJ2-1; 8 nucleotides agree with TRBD2. The V segment lost 1 base and the J segment 4 bases; nucleotides outside the gene matches: 0. Germline-derived CDR1 and CDR2 are SGHVS and FNYEAQ. This CDR3 contains 14 residues. CDR3 coding DNA: TGTGCCAGCAGCTTAGAGCGGGGGTACAATGAGCAGTTCTTC. Its protein is CASSLERGYNEQFF. Complete variable domain (other parts from reference TRBV7-6 and TRBJ2-1): GAGVSQSPRYKVTKRGQDVALRCDPISGHVSLYWYRQALGQGPEFLTYFNYEAQQDKSGLPNDRFSAERPEGSISTLTIQRTEQRDSAMYRCASSLERGYNEQFFGPGTRLTVL.

The chain carries TRBV7-9 and TRBJ2-5; 14 bases are a match to TRBD2. This CDR3 has 20 amino acids. Germline trimming cut 5 bases from V and 1 base from J; bases unmatched to any gene: 15. The germline gives CDR1 SEHNR, CDR2 FQNEAQ (reference sequence). The CDR3 DNA reads as TGTGCCAGCAGCAGGGGATTGACTAGCGGGGGGGGAGACTCCCAAGAGACCCAGTACTTC. This translates into CASSRGLTSGGGDSQETQYF.

This sequence joins TRBV30 and TRBJ1-1, with 7 bases that match TRBD1. The V and J ends lost 3 bases and 0 bases, in that order; junction bases with no gene match: 7. The CDR3 is made up of 15 amino acids. CDR1 and CDR2 from the germline V gene are GTSNPN and SVGIG (reference sequence). DNA for the CDR3: TGTGCCTGGAGCGGGGACAGAAGGGTGAACACTGAAGCTTTCTTT. Amino acids: CAWSGDRRVNTEAFF.

This rearrangement joins TRBV10-3 to TRBJ1-5; a possible D gene is TRBD1 (5 bases). The length of the CDR3 is 15 residues. The V gene lost 3 bases and the J gene lost 0 bases, with 9 bases spanning the gap. In germline, CDR1 is ENHRY, CDR2 SYGVKD. The CDR3 bases are TGTGCCATCAGTGATCGGCAGGGTAGCAATCAGCCCCAGCATTTT. Amino acid sequence: CAISDRQGSNQPQHF.

CDR3 sequence (DNA): TGTGCCAGCAGTGAATACGGGAGTACTAATGAAAAACTGTTTTTT. It specifies CASSEYGSTNEKLFF. J is TRBJ1-4 and V is TRBV2; D gene uncertain. This CDR3 region has 15 residues. The germline gives CDR1 SNHLY, CDR2 FYNNEI. V was pared by 2 bases and J by 2 bases, with 9 bases between.

The chain employs TRBV28 and TRBJ1-6; D ambiguous. V was clipped by 2 bases and J by 6 bases, with 5 bases between them. Per the germline V gene, CDR1 is MDHEN and CDR2 is SYDVKM. The CDR3 spans 13 residues. In DNA form, the CDR3 reads TGTGCCAGCAGTTTACTGTTTAATTCACCCCTCCACTTT. As protein: CASSLLFNSPLHF.

CDR3 nucleotide sequence: TGTGCCAGCAGCTTAGCGAACAGCTATGGCTACACCTTC. As protein: CASSLANSYGYTF. J is TRBJ1-2 and V is TRBV7-2; D unclear. Germline lookup yields CDR1 SGHTA and CDR2 FQGNSA. The V gene lost 0 bases and the J gene lost 4 bases, with 6 bases spanning the gap. The CDR3 sequence is 13 residues long.

This clone was seen a single time. This rearrangement joins TRBV2 to TRBJ1-6; D gene uncertain. CDR1 is SNHLY, CDR2 FYNNEI, per germline. Trimming left V 7 bases short and J 7 bases short, with 11 bases between. This CDR3 has 13 residues. Here the CDR3 reads CASNRLLNSPLHF. CDR3 in DNA: TGTGCCAGCAATAGACTCTTAAATTCACCCCTCCACTTT.

The V call is TRBV5-1, the J call TRBJ2-1; 11 bases agree with TRBD2. CDR1 is SGHRS and CDR2 is YFSETQ in the germline V gene. The J segment lost 7 bases and the V segment lost 4 bases, leaving 7 bases of the junction unmatched. The CDR3 runs to 15 residues. The CDR3 bases are TGCGCCAGCAGCCTACTAGCGGGAGACGTGAATGAGCAGTTCTTC. Translation gives CASSLLAGDVNEQFF.

This chain uses TRBV7-3 with TRBJ2-2, with D possibly being TRBD1 (5 bases). Trimming took off 0 bases at V and 5 bases at J, with 13 bases between the two ends. From germline, CDR1 is SGHTA and CDR2 FQGTGA. This CDR3 contains 16 residues. The CDR3 reads CASSLTPNAGTGELFF. CDR3 in DNA: TGTGCCAGCAGCTTAACCCCTAACGCAGGGACCGGGGAGCTGTTTTTT.

The J gene is TRBJ1-1, the V gene TRBV2; a possible D gene is TRBD1 (5 bases). The CDR3 sequence is 15 residues long. Trimming pared 7 bases from V and 0 bases from J, leaving 15 bases between. In germline, CDR1 is SNHLY, CDR2 FYNNEI. CDR3 DNA: TGTGCCAGCAATGGGGCAGGCTCTTTGAACACTGAAGCTTTCTTT. Amino acids: CASNGAGSLNTEAFF. Full variable domain (rest looked up from reference TRBV2 and TRBJ1-1): EPEVTQTPSHQVTQMGQEVILRCVPISNHLYFYWYRQILGQKVEFLVSFYNNEISEKSEIFDDQFSVERPDGSNFTLKIRSTKLEDSAMYFCASNGAGSLNTEAFFGQGTRLTVV.

V usage is TRBV5-1 and J usage is TRBJ1-2; TRBD1 matches at 11 bases. The germline gives CDR1 SGHRS, CDR2 YFSETQ. The CDR3 consists of 14 residues. The trim removed 4 bases at V and 8 bases at J, leaving 7 bases unmatched. CDR3 amino acids: CASSDGQGAGGYTF. CDR3 nucleotides: TGCGCCAGCAGCGACGGACAGGGGGCGGGAGGCTACACCTTC.